The next 25 T cell receptor beta chains were all read from a single sample in a study of CD8+CD57+ T cells in acquired aplastic anemia. The use of genomic DNA as template underpinned the TCR beta VDJ and CDR3 profiling. In TCRdb, the reads were re-called with MiXCR into one record per CDR3 protein. This sample has 200,000 or so distinct CDR3 sequences, with about three fifths found just once. Specimen: sorted CD4+, CD8+, or CD8+CD57+ T cells (not recorded which) from PBMCs. These receptor sequences come from a human donor with severe aplastic anemia or a healthy control (not recorded which).

V gene TRBV6-5 combines with J gene TRBJ2-7, with 7 bases identical to TRBD1. The V segment lost 2 bases and the J segment 4 bases; nucleotides outside the gene matches: 5. This CDR3 region has 14 residues. Germline V gene data show CDR1 as MNHEY and CDR2 as SVGAGI. The CDR3 DNA reads TGTGCCAGCAGTTACAAGAGGGGGCGATACGAGCAGTACTTC. Protein: CASSYKRGRYEQYF.

This CDR3 is CASTRGGPQYF. CDR3 sequence (DNA): TGTGCCAGCACCCGAGGAGGACCTCAGTACTTC. The J gene is TRBJ2-7, the V gene TRBV2, with D possibly matching TRBD2 (5 bases). Trimming took off 7 bases at V and 10 bases at J, with 14 bases between the two ends. This CDR3 is built from 11 residues. Germline CDR1 is SNHLY and CDR2 is FYNNEI.

This chain joins TRBV7-2 and TRBJ2-6, with 7 bases fitting TRBD2. Per the germline V gene, CDR1 is SGHTA and CDR2 is FQGNSA. There are 16 residues in the CDR3. V lost 3 bases, J lost 0 bases, and 2 bases stayed unmatched. CDR3 sequence reads: CASSFGGNSGANVLTF. The CDR3 DNA follows: TGTGCCAGCAGCTTCGGGGGGAACTCTGGGGCCAACGTCCTGACTTTC.

V and J are TRBV29-1 and TRBJ2-3; weak D call: TRBD1 (6 bases). CDR3 length equals 12 residues. V was clipped by 0 bases and J by 13 bases, with 14 bases between them. The germline gives CDR1 SQVTM, CDR2 ANQGSEA. The CDR3 loop reads CSVEDAQGIEYF. CDR3 DNA: TGCAGCGTTGAAGATGCGCAGGGGATTGAGTATTTT.

This clonotype was found many times. The chain uses TRBV11-2 and TRBJ2-7, with TRBD1 matching over 9 bases. The germline V gene encodes CDR1 SGHAT and CDR2 FQNNGV. V shed 0 bases and J 11 bases; nucleotides not matched to a gene: 2. This CDR3 contains 12 residues. The CDR3, as DNA: TGTGCCAGCAGCTTAGACCGGGACAGGGAGTACTTC. Protein: CASSLDRDREYF.

To note about this clonotype: This is likely a read error, given that the CDR3 carries no conserved phenylalanine or tryptophan at its end. The V and J genes are TRBV5-1 and TRBJ2-7; D not resolved. The CDR3 sequence is 12 residues long. The germline CDR1 and CDR2 sequences are SGHRS and YFSETQ. The ends were cut back, 5 bases at V and 2 bases at J, with 8 bases in the middle. CDR3 coding DNA: TGCGCCAGCAGGAATATTCCCTACGAGCAGTACCTC. Translation gives CASRNIPYEQYL.

The rearrangement links TRBV7-9 to TRBJ2-7; 7 nucleotides align to TRBD1. This CDR3 has 15 residues. Germline V gene lookup returns CDR1 SEHNR and CDR2 FQNEAQ (reference sequence). With 5 bases clipped from V and 2 bases from J, the junction kept 9 bases outside the gene matches. The CDR3 is CASSPTGVTAYEQYF. CDR3 coding DNA: TGTGCCAGCAGCCCCACAGGGGTTACTGCCTACGAGCAGTACTTC.

This clonotype was found once. J is TRBJ1-6 and V is TRBV4-1; possible D gene TRBD1, 5 bases. V was trimmed by 3 bases and J by 10 bases, leaving 16 bases between them. Germline values: CDR1 MGHRA, CDR2 YSYEKL. CDR3 size: 15 residues. For the CDR3, the DNA is TGCGCCAGCAGCCAGGTTCCCAGGGACGGCTCACCCCTCCACTTT. Translation gives CASSQVPRDGSPLHF.

In this sample, this clonotype turned up a few times. The chain links TRBV20-1 to TRBJ2-1, with 11 bases fitting TRBD2. The CDR3 extends over 14 amino acids. Per the germline V gene, CDR1 is DFQATT and CDR2 is SNEGSKA (reference sequence). J lost 4 bases, V lost 6 bases, and 5 bases had no gene match. CDR3 DNA sequence: TGCAGTGCAATTGGGACTAGCGGATACAATGAGCAGTTCTTC. It translates to CSAIGTSGYNEQFF.

The V call is TRBV24-1, the J call TRBJ2-7, with 8 bases lining up with TRBD2. V lost 2 bases, J lost 4 bases, and 0 bases stayed unmatched. Germline V CDR1 and CDR2: KGHDR, SFDVKD. The CDR3 contains 13 residues. The CDR3 sequence is CATSDSSGYEQYF. The CDR3 coding sequence is TGTGCCACCAGTGATTCTAGCGGGTACGAGCAGTACTTC.

Concerning this clonotype: This may arise from a read error, as a much more abundant clone is one base away. V usage is TRBV12-5 and J usage is TRBJ2-1; maybe TRBD1 (6 bases). This CDR3 has 17 residues. CDR1 is LGHNT and CDR2 is FRNRAP in the germline V gene. Here the CDR3 DNA reads TGTGCTAGTGGTCCAACTCTCGTGGGGGCGAAAATCAATGAGCAGCTCTTC. This codes for CASGPTLVGAKINEQLF.

This clonotype came up a few times. The V and J genes are TRBV5-5 and TRBJ2-2, with D unresolved. Germline loops: CDR1 SGHKS, CDR2 YYEKEE (reference sequence). The CDR3 covers 15 residues. V lost 2 bases and J lost 4, with 12 bases in between. The CDR3 spells CASSLEGKSTGELFF. Written as DNA, the CDR3 is TGTGCCAGCAGCTTAGAAGGGAAGAGCACCGGGGAGCTGTTTTTT.

The chain couples TRBV27 to TRBJ1-6; TRBD1 might be the D (6 bases). This CDR3 has 15 amino acids. Looked up from germline, CDR1 is MNHEY and CDR2 is SMNVEV (reference sequence). V dropped 6 bases and J dropped 3 bases, with 12 bases sitting between them. The CDR3 loop is CASRLPGDYNSPLHF. The CDR3 DNA is TGTGCCAGCAGACTCCCAGGGGACTATAATTCACCCCTCCACTTT.

V usage is TRBV11-2 and J usage is TRBJ2-5, with TRBD2 matching over 13 bases. Germline assignment: CDR1 SGHAT and CDR2 FQNNGV. The CDR3 totals 16 residues. J gave up 2 bases and V 4 bases, and 4 bases lay outside the gene matches. The CDR3: CASSSGLAGTQETQYF. CDR3 bases: TGTGCCAGCAGCTCGGGACTAGCGGGAACTCAAGAGACCCAGTACTTC.

The J gene is TRBJ1-2, the V gene TRBV7-3; TRBD1 aligns across 9 bases. After removal of 2 bases from V and 8 bases from J, the junction contained 0 bases not matched to a gene. In germline, CDR1 is SGHTA, CDR2 FQGTGA. The CDR3 is made up of 12 amino acids. Here the CDR3 DNA reads TGTGCCAGCAGCTTAGGGACAGGGGGCTACACCTTC. This encodes CASSLGTGGYTF.

The chain links TRBV6-2 or TRBV6-3 to TRBJ1-1, with no clear D. V shed 6 bases and J shed 8 bases, with 13 bases lying between them. CDR1 is MNHEY and CDR2 is SVGEGT in the germline V gene. The CDR3 is 12 amino acids. The chain's CDR3 is CASRQDRPEAFF. The DNA of the CDR3 is TGTGCCAGCAGGCAGGACCGTCCGGAAGCTTTCTTT.

There are many counts of this clonotype. CDR3 residues: CASSIPGQGLPNVNTEAFF. The CDR3 region has the DNA TGTGCCAGTAGTATTCCCGGGCAGGGGCTACCCAACGTGAACACTGAAGCTTTCTTT. The chain recombines TRBV19 with TRBJ1-1; possibly TRBD1 for D (6 bases). Trimming removed 3 bases from V and 0 bases from J, with 23 bases in between. CDR1 is LNHDA and CDR2 is SQIVND in the germline V gene (reference sequence). CDR3 length: 19 residues.

This chain connects TRBV5-1 to TRBJ1-1; possibly TRBD1 for D (6 bases). The CDR3 length is 16 residues. V was cut by 0 bases and J by 0 bases, with 12 bases left in between. The V gene's germline CDR1 is SGHRS and CDR2 YFSETQ. CDR3 DNA: TGCGCCAGCAGCTTGGAAACAGGGCTTATGAACACTGAAGCTTTCTTT. Amino acid sequence: CASSLETGLMNTEAFF.

This clonotype has at least ten counts. The chain combines TRBV14 with TRBJ2-5; 15 bases are shared with TRBD2. The CDR3 covers 17 residues. V shed 3 bases and J 4 bases; nucleotides not matched to a gene: 6. In germline, CDR1 is SGHDN, CDR2 FVKESK. The CDR3 coding sequence is TGTGCCAGCAGCCAGACAGAGGGACTAGCGGGGGGAGAGACCCAGTACTTC. This sequence encodes CASSQTEGLAGGETQYF.

This clonotype was observed many times. This chain links TRBV15 with TRBJ1-2; 9 nucleotides agree with TRBD1. Germline values: CDR1 LNHNV, CDR2 YYDKDF (reference sequence). After removal of 2 bases from V and 6 bases from J, the junction contained 7 bases not matched to a gene. CDR3 length equals 15 residues. CDR3 DNA sequence: TGTGCCACCAGCAGAACAGGGGGCGCGAGTGATGGCTACACCTTC. It yields the protein CATSRTGGASDGYTF.

This clonotype was counted between two and nine times. CDR3 loop: CAKSDSGNTIYF. CDR3 sequence (DNA): TGTGCCAAATCGGACTCTGGAAACACCATATATTTT. The J gene is TRBJ1-3, the V gene TRBV10-3; D unresolved. The germline V gene encodes CDR1 ENHRY and CDR2 SYGVKD. This CDR3 comprises 12 residues. V was pared by 10 bases and J by 0 bases, with 7 bases between.

The CDR3 DNA is TGTGCCAGCAGCTTCAGGACAGGGATAAGCGAGCAGTACTTC. Translation: CASSFRTGISEQYF. The chain links TRBV7-2 to TRBJ2-7, with 8 nucleotides matching TRBD1. The CDR3 has 14 residues. Germline CDR1 reads SGHTA; CDR2 reads FQGNSA. After removal of 3 bases from V and 6 bases from J, the junction contained 7 bases not matched to a gene.

V usage is TRBV2 and J usage is TRBJ2-7; 11 nucleotides match TRBD1. Losses at the gene ends were 6 bases for V and 2 bases for J; bases not matched to a gene: 12. The CDR3 is 17 amino acids. The germline CDR1 and CDR2 sequences are SNHLY and FYNNEI. The CDR3: CASSQGIPGQGAYEQYF. CDR3 DNA sequence: TGTGCCAGCAGCCAGGGAATCCCGGGACAGGGGGCCTACGAGCAGTACTTC.

The count of this clonotype is one. This rearrangement joins TRBV10-3 to TRBJ2-5; D may be TRBD1 (6 bases). V shed 3 bases and J shed 0 bases, with 20 bases lying between them. This CDR3 is built from 18 residues. The germline V gene encodes CDR1 ENHRY and CDR2 SYGVKD. CDR3 sequence reads: CAISEMTGVQRDQETQYF. The CDR3 coding sequence is TGTGCCATCAGTGAAATGACAGGAGTACAGAGGGACCAAGAGACCCAGTACTTC.

V and J are TRBV7-3 and TRBJ2-1, with D possibly TRBD1 on 5 matching bases. V lost 2 bases and J 6 bases, leaving 14 bases between the germline ends. The CDR3 runs to 15 residues. CDR1 is SGHTA, CDR2 FQGTGA, per germline. The DNA of the CDR3 is TGTGCCAGCAGCTTAGGGGCCTCATACGTCAATGAGCAGTTCTTC. The encoded protein is CASSLGASYVNEQFF.